The sequence of this T cell receptor beta chain was determined in a study of T cell responses to AZD1222 COVID-19 vaccine. J gave up 0 bases and V 1 base, and 8 bases lay outside the gene matches. Germline values: CDR1 SGHVS, CDR2 FNYEAQ. This CDR3 region has 19 residues. Clones were read by immunoSEQ multiplex PCR, and TCRdb kept only the in-frame ones, dropping some. Of over 45,000 clones listed, about 90% were seen once; the top ten hold around 17%. Details on this clone: Its antigen is unknown.

Study-wide points: At 160-218 and 743-854, vaccine-associated CD4 TCRs were dominant, and they spanned spike.

This specimen consisted of peripheral blood, obtained on day 0 of AZD1222 vaccination. This chain links TRBV7-6 with TRBJ1-6, with 8 bases that match TRBD1. The clonotype comes from an adult in good health. The CDR3 DNA reads as TGTGCCAGCAGCTTAGAGGGGTACAGGGGGAGCTCCTATAATTCACCCCTCCACTTT. As protein: CASSLEGYRGSSYNSPLHF.